The 28 T cell receptor beta chains reported below all come from one sample, sequenced in a study of cytomegalovirus exposure and HLA in healthy donors. In the PCR, 60 Vbeta and 13 Jbeta primers were used. Data came from immunoSEQ multiplex PCR; TCRdb stores just in-frame clones and leaves some out. The repertoire holds tens of thousands of clones, with about two thirds as singletons. Sequencing input: PBMCs. These receptors all stem from a woman between 35 and 50 years old in good health and CMV-seropositive.

The J gene is TRBJ2-5, the V gene TRBV29-1; D is possibly TRBD2 (5 bases). CDR3 length equals 13 residues. Looked up from germline, CDR1 is SQVTM and CDR2 is ANQGSEA. V was clipped by 5 bases and J by 5 bases, with 15 bases between them. CDR3 DNA: TGCAGCGTTCAGATACTTGGCGGGGAGACCCAGTACTTC. Its translation is CSVQILGGETQYF.

The gene calls are TRBV30 and TRBJ2-7; 8 nucleotides line up with TRBD1. V shed 6 bases and J 2 bases; nucleotides not matched to a gene: 3. The germline V gene has CDR1 GTSNPN and CDR2 SVGIG (reference sequence). The CDR3 sequence is 12 residues long. CDR3 region: CACEQGAYEQYF. The DNA of the CDR3 is TGTGCCTGTGAACAGGGGGCCTACGAGCAGTACTTC.

The chain recombines TRBV6-9 with TRBJ2-4; possible D gene TRBD1, 6 bases. This CDR3 region has 15 residues. V shed 2 bases and J shed 3 bases, with 11 bases lying between them. CDR1 MNHGY and CDR2 SVAAGI come from the germline V gene. Written as DNA, the CDR3 is TGTGCCAGCAGTTATCTCAGGGGTGGCAAAAACATTCAGTACTTC. Amino acid sequence: CASSYLRGGKNIQYF.

The chain carries TRBV27 and TRBJ2-3; D possibly corresponds to TRBD2 (5 bases). The CDR3 extends over 14 amino acids. V lost 5 bases and J lost 3, with 12 bases in between. The germline V gene has CDR1 MNHEY and CDR2 SMNVEV (reference sequence). The CDR3, as DNA: TGTGCCAGCAGTCCCCGTCGGGGAACAGATACGCAGTATTTT. Amino acid sequence: CASSPRRGTDTQYF.

J is TRBJ2-3 and V is TRBV5-1, with TRBD1 as a possible D gene (5 bases). Germline V lookup: CDR1 SGHRS, CDR2 YFSETQ. Trimming removed 0 bases at V and 0 bases at J, with 11 bases between. CDR3 length: 16 residues. The CDR3 here is CASSLAPGYSTDTQYF. The CDR3 DNA is TGCGCCAGCAGCTTGGCCCCAGGGTACAGCACAGATACGCAGTATTTT.

The rearrangement uses TRBV6-5 and TRBJ1-2, with 9 bases that match TRBD1. This CDR3 contains 12 residues. V lost 6 bases and J lost 12; bases outside the gene matches: 8. CDR1 is MNHEY and CDR2 is SVGAGI in the germline V gene. The CDR3, as DNA: TGTGCCAGCAGCCCCGGGACAGGGTTTAACACCTTC. Translation: CASSPGTGFNTF.

This clone was seen a handful of times. The J gene is TRBJ2-5, the V gene TRBV6-5; D unresolved. This CDR3 spans 13 amino acids. From germline, CDR1 is MNHEY and CDR2 SVGAGI. Trimming took off 2 bases at V and 4 bases at J, with 8 bases between the two ends. CDR3 amino acids: CASSYSRSETQYF. CDR3 DNA sequence: TGTGCCAGCAGTTACAGCAGGTCAGAGACCCAGTACTTC.

This chain links TRBV19 with TRBJ1-5; a possible D gene is TRBD1 (6 bases). The germline gives CDR1 LNHDA, CDR2 SQIVND (reference sequence). This CDR3 has 12 residues. V was trimmed by 8 bases and J by 10 bases, leaving 15 bases between them. The CDR3 reads CASERGGTPQHF. CDR3 in DNA: TGTGCCAGTGAAAGGGGGGGGACCCCCCAGCATTTT.

This clone appeared a few times. This chain uses TRBV5-1 with TRBJ2-5; possible D gene TRBD2, 5 bases. The V and J ends lost 3 bases and 2 bases respectively, with 11 bases between them. The CDR3 spans 14 residues. Germline values: CDR1 SGHRS, CDR2 YFSETQ. The CDR3 sequence is CASSWRTDQETQYF. CDR3 DNA: TGCGCCAGCAGCTGGAGGACGGATCAAGAGACCCAGTACTTC.

CDR3 protein: CASSDTGVQPQHF. DNA for the CDR3: TGTGCCAGCAGCGATACAGGGGTTCAGCCCCAGCATTTT. This chain connects TRBV6-1 to TRBJ1-5; 7 nucleotides line up with TRBD1. The CDR3 has 13 amino acids. J was trimmed by 6 bases and V by 6 bases; bases with no gene match: 5. The germline V gene encodes CDR1 MNHNS and CDR2 SASEGT.

In its sample, this clone was seen a few times. The chain uses TRBV6-1 and TRBJ2-5; D might be TRBD1 (5 bases). From germline, CDR1 is MNHNS and CDR2 SASEGT. The CDR3 runs to 13 residues. V was cut by 5 bases and J by 3 bases, with 10 bases left in between. The CDR3 loop is CASSWAGKETQYF. The CDR3 DNA sequence: TGTGCCAGCAGTTGGGCAGGGAAAGAGACCCAGTACTTC.

V gene TRBV30 combines with J gene TRBJ1-4, with D perhaps TRBD1 (6 bases). The V and J ends lost 4 bases and 4 bases respectively, with 16 bases between them. The CDR3 spans 15 residues. Looked up from germline, CDR1 is GTSNPN and CDR2 is SVGIG (reference sequence). The DNA of the CDR3 is TGTGCCTGGACCTTGGGAACAGGGATTAATGAAAAACTGTTTTTT. Translating it yields CAWTLGTGINEKLFF.

This clone is labeled medium-sized (0.01 to 0.1%). The chain employs TRBV6-1 and TRBJ2-7; D is possibly TRBD1 (5 bases). Germline V lookup: CDR1 MNHNS, CDR2 SASEGT. The CDR3 spans 15 residues. The V gene lost 6 bases and the J gene lost 3 bases, with 18 bases spanning the gap. CDR3 protein: CASSLGRRVSYEQYF. CDR3 coding DNA: TGTGCCAGCAGCCTGGGGCGCAGGGTGAGCTACGAGCAGTACTTC.

The rearrangement uses TRBV18 and TRBJ2-1; D is ambiguous. The germline CDR1 and CDR2 sequences are KGHSH and LQKENI. Trimming shortened V by 2 bases and J by 8 bases, and 7 bases separated the two germline ends. The CDR3 consists of 12 residues. The CDR3 nucleotides read TGTGCCAGCTCACCAAGTCGGGATGAGCAGTTCTTC. Translating gives CASSPSRDEQFF. The whole variable domain, filled in from reference TRBV18 and TRBJ2-1, reads NAGVMQNPRHLVRRRGQEARLRCSPMKGHSHVYWYRQLPEEGLKFMVYLQKENIIDESGMPKERFSAEFPKEGPSILRIQQVVRGDSAAYFCASSPSRDEQFFGPGTRLTVL.

The chain is built from TRBV29-1 and TRBJ2-3; D gene uncertain. The germline CDR1 and CDR2 sequences are SQVTM and ANQGSEA. CDR3 length equals 13 residues. Trimming cost V 1 base and J 2 bases, with 7 bases left between them. The chain's CDR3 is CSVEVTNTDTQYF. CDR3 sequence (DNA): TGCAGCGTTGAAGTCACAAACACAGATACGCAGTATTTT.

The CDR3 DNA reads as TGTGCCAGCAGCATGGGGAGGGGCGAGCAGTACTTC. It translates to CASSMGRGEQYF. The chain combines TRBV7-9 with TRBJ2-7, with 7 nucleotides matching TRBD2. V shed 5 bases and J 6 bases; nucleotides not matched to a gene: 4. This CDR3 spans 12 amino acids. CDR1 SEHNR and CDR2 FQNEAQ come from the germline V gene (reference sequence).

This clone occurred a few times. The genes are TRBV7-9 and TRBJ1-1, with TRBD1 matching 9 bases. The CDR3 runs to 14 residues. The germline V gene encodes CDR1 SEHNR and CDR2 FQNEAQ (reference sequence). The junction had 5 bases not matched to a gene; V was cut back by 5 bases and J by 4 bases. In DNA, the CDR3 is TGTGCCAGCAGCCCGCAGACAGGGGGCACTGAAGCTTTCTTT. This sequence encodes CASSPQTGGTEAFF.

V gene TRBV15 combines with J gene TRBJ2-7; D possibly corresponds to TRBD2 (7 bases). Per the germline V gene, CDR1 is LNHNV and CDR2 is YYDKDF (reference sequence). With 1 base removed from V and 5 bases from J, the gap between germline ends came to 18 bases. CDR3 length: 16 residues. Here the CDR3 reads CATSRGPVGGANEQYF. CDR3 coding DNA: TGTGCCACCAGCAGAGGTCCGGTTGGGGGGGCGAACGAGCAGTACTTC.

The rearrangement joins TRBV7-9 to TRBJ1-1; 7 bases map to TRBD1. The CDR3 consists of 14 residues. The germline V gene has CDR1 SEHNR and CDR2 FQNEAQ (reference sequence). The J segment lost 8 bases and the V segment lost 6 bases, leaving 12 bases of the junction unmatched. The CDR3 nucleotides read TGTGCCAGCAGACCCCTCCCGACAGGGCAAGAAGCTTTCTTT. Protein sequence: CASRPLPTGQEAFF. The whole variable domain, filled in from reference TRBV7-9 and TRBJ1-1, reads DTGVSQNPRHKITKRGQNVTFRCDPISEHNRLYWYRQTLGQGPEFLTYFQNEAQLEKSRLLSDRFSAERPKGSFSTLEIQRTEQGDSAMYLCASRPLPTGQEAFFGQGTRLTVV.

The chain uses TRBV18 and TRBJ1-5; no clear D gene. V shed 4 bases and J shed 1 base, with 11 bases lying between them. The CDR3 runs 15 residues. Germline V gene sequence: CDR1 KGHSH, CDR2 LQKENI. DNA of the CDR3: TGTGCCAGCTCACGAGCGGTGTCAAGCAATCAGCCCCAGCATTTT. Amino acids: CASSRAVSSNQPQHF.

This chain joins TRBV5-4 and TRBJ2-3, with TRBD1 matching 7 bases. Germline trimming cut 6 bases from V and 1 base from J; bases unmatched to any gene: 11. Per germline, CDR1 SGHNT and CDR2 YYREEE (reference sequence). This CDR3 is 16 amino acids long. The CDR3 sequence is CASTIGQAPRTDTQYF. The CDR3 DNA sequence: TGTGCCAGCACCATAGGACAGGCCCCACGCACAGATACGCAGTATTTT.

The chain uses TRBV5-8 and TRBJ1-2; tentatively, D is TRBD1 (6 bases). The CDR3 extends over 15 amino acids. The V gene lost 7 bases and the J gene lost 1 base, with 17 bases spanning the gap. Germline CDR1 is SGHTS and CDR2 is YDEGEE. In DNA, the CDR3 is TGTGCCAGCTACGATCCGGGACACCGTAACTATGGCTACACCTTC. Translating gives CASYDPGHRNYGYTF.

The CDR3 is CASSQEQRQPQHF. The CDR3 bases are TGTGCCAGCAGCCAAGAGCAGCGACAGCCCCAGCATTTT. The chain couples TRBV4-2 to TRBJ1-5; the D is unclear. Germline V gene data show CDR1 as LGHNA and CDR2 as YNFKEQ. Trimming took off 0 bases at V and 7 bases at J, with 7 bases between the two ends. The CDR3 consists of 13 residues.

This chain connects TRBV13 to TRBJ2-6; D may be TRBD2 (6 bases). Trimming took 2 bases from V and 4 from J, leaving 15 bases between them. This CDR3 has 17 amino acids. Looked up from germline, CDR1 is PRHDT and CDR2 is FYEKMQ (reference sequence). The CDR3 spells CASSLWEAEWGANVLTF. CDR3 coding DNA: TGTGCCAGCAGCTTATGGGAGGCAGAGTGGGGGGCCAACGTCCTGACTTTC. Full variable domain (remainder filled in from reference TRBV13 and TRBJ2-6): AAGVIQSPRHLIKEKRETATLKCYPIPRHDTVYWYQQGPGQDPQFLISFYEKMQSDKGSIPDRFSAQQFSDYHSELNMSSLELGDSALYFCASSLWEAEWGANVLTFGAGSRLTVL.

The gene calls are TRBV6-1 and TRBJ1-4; 9 nucleotides agree with TRBD1. Germline V gives CDR1 MNHNS, CDR2 SASEGT. With V trimmed by 7 bases and J by 7 bases, 7 bases remained unmatched. This CDR3 has 14 residues. The CDR3: CASKGTGGSEKLFF. The CDR3 region has the DNA TGTGCCAGCAAAGGTACAGGGGGCAGTGAAAAACTGTTTTTT.

CDR3 DNA: TGTGCCAGCAGCTTAGCGAGGGGGAGCTATGGCTACACCTTC. Translated, it gives CASSLARGSYGYTF. The chain links TRBV7-2 to TRBJ1-2; D might be TRBD1 (6 bases). CDR1 is SGHTA and CDR2 is FQGNSA in the germline V gene. V lost 0 bases to trimming and J lost 4 bases, with 9 bases between them. The CDR3 length is 14 residues.

The rearrangement joins TRBV6-5 to TRBJ2-3; TRBD1 matches at 7 bases. The V gene's germline CDR1 is MNHEY and CDR2 SVGAGI. This CDR3 is built from 14 residues. V gave up 6 bases and J gave up 3 bases; unmatched junction bases: 6. This CDR3 reads CASRRGLETDTQYF. CDR3 in DNA: TGTGCCAGCAGGAGGGGGCTGGAGACAGATACGCAGTATTTT.

This chain uses TRBV25-1 with TRBJ2-7; TRBD1 agrees at 11 bases. With V trimmed by 4 bases and J by 5 bases, 7 bases remained unmatched. The CDR3 has 15 amino acids. Germline V gives CDR1 MGHDK, CDR2 SYGVNS. The CDR3 here is CASSGGQGARDEQYF. In nucleotides, the CDR3 is TGTGCCAGCAGTGGAGGACAGGGGGCTCGAGACGAGCAGTACTTC.